This TCR beta chain comes out of a study of T cell repertoires in cytomegalovirus infection. Overall study context: Public signatures in TCR beta pointed to CMV infection and matching HLA type. General study results and limits: Frequencies of public TCR beta families were cumulated, and this identified carriers of CMV plus the relevant HLA. In two of eight donors, the top clonotype was HLA-C-restricted CMV-specific.

TCRdb passed the reads through MiXCR, listing each CDR3 protein once. The sample contains about 490,000 distinct CDR3 sequences, approximately 17% of which appear only once. CDR3 length: 15 amino acids. Trimming stripped 2 bases from V and 2 bases from J, with 12 bases between. Germline values: CDR1 SGHTA, CDR2 FQGTGA. This clonotype occurred many times. Its antigen is not known. The chain uses TRBV7-3 and TRBJ1-1; no reliable D call. Material for sequencing was CD8+ T cells from PBMCs. The sequence came from a human donor in good health (CMV status not recorded). Some clones in this sample may be carry-over from other donors' samples. This chain's CDR3 is CASSLGLSGNTEAFF. In DNA form, the CDR3 reads TGTGCCAGCAGCTTAGGCCTCTCCGGCAACACTGAAGCTTTCTTT.